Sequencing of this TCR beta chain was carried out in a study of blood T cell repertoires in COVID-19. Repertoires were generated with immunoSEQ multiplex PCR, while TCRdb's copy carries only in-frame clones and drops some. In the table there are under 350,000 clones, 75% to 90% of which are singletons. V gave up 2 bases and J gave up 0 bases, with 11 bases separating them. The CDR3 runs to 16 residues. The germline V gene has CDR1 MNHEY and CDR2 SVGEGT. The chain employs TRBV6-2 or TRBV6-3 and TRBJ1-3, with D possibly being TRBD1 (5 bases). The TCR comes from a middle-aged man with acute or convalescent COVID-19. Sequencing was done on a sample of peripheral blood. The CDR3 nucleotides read TGTGCCAGCAGTTACGCAGGGATTTACTCTGGAAACACCATATATTTT. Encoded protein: CASSYAGIYSGNTIYF.